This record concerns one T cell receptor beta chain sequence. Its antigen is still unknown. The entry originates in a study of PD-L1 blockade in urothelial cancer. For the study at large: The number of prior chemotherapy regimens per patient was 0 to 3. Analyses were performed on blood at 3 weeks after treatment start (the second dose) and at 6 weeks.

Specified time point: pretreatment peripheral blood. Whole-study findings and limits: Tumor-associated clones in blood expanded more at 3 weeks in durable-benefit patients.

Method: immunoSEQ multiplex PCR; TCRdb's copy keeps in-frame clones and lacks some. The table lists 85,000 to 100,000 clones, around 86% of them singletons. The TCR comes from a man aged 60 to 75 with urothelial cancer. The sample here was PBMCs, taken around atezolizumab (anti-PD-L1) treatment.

The CDR3: CASCVRVTDTQYF. The CDR3 DNA is TGTGCCAGTTGCGTGCGGGTCACAGATACGCAGTATTTT. The J gene is TRBJ2-3, the V gene TRBV19, with a tentative D call TRBD2 (5 bases). Trimming cost V 8 bases and J 2 bases, with 11 bases left between them. The CDR3 covers 13 residues. Looked up from germline, CDR1 is LNHDA and CDR2 is SQIVND (reference sequence).